The T cell receptor beta chain described here comes from a study of T cell repertoires in cytomegalovirus infection. At the level of the study: Carrying CMV and the relevant HLA type showed in public TCR beta signatures.

TCRdb fed the reads into MiXCR, producing one record per CDR3 protein. The sample carries 150,000 to 200,000 distinct CDR3 sequences, 13% to 15% recorded once. This CDR3 has 16 residues. CDR1 is LGHDT and CDR2 is YNNKEL in the germline V gene (reference sequence). The germline V and J ends were trimmed by 1 base and 11 bases, with 21 bases remaining between them. The chain has TRBV3-1 and TRBJ1-5; possibly TRBD1 for D (5 bases). This TCR was recovered from a human donor in good health (CMV status not recorded). Some clones in this sample may be carry-over from other donors' samples. The sample comprised PBMCs. CDR3 sequence: CASSQGAGTVLSAQHF. CDR3 DNA sequence: TGTGCCAGCAGCCAAGGTGCCGGGACGGTCCTTTCGGCCCAGCATTTT. The full variable domain, completed using reference TRBV3-1 and TRBJ1-5, is DTAVSQTPKYLVTQMGNDKSIKCEQNLGHDTMYWYKQDSKKFLKIMFSYNNKELIINETVPNRFSPKSPDKAHLNLHINSLELGDSAVYFCASSQGAGTVLSAQHFGDGTRLSIL.